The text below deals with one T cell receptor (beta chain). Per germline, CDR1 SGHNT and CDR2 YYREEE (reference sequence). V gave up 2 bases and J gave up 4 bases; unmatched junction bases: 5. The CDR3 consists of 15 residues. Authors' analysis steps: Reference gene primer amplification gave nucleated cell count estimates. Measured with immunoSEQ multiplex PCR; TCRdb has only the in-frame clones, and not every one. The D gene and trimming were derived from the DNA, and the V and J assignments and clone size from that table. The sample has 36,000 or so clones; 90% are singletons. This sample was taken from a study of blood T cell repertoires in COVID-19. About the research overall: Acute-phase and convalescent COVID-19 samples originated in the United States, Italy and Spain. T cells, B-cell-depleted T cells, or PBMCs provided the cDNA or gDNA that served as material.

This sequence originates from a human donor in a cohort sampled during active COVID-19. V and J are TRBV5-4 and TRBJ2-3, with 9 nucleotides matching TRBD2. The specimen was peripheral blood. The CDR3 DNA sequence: TGTGCCAGCAGCTTTGCTAGCGGGGCAGCAGATACGCAGTATTTT. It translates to CASSFASGAADTQYF.